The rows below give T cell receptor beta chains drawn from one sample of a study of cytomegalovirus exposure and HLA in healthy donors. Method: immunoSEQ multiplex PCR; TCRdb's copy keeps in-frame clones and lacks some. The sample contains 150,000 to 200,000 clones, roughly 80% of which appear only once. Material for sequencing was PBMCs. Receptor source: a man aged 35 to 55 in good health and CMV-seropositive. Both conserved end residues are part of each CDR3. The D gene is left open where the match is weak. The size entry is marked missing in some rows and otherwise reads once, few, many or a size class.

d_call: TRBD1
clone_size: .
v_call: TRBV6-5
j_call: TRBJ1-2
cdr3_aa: CASSYKTRGHIYGYTF
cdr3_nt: TGTGCCAGCAGTTACAAGACGAGGGGGCACATCTATGGCTACACCTTC

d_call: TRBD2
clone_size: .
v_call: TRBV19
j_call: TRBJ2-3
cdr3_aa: CASSPWTSGPGSAADTQYF
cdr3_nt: TGTGCCAGTAGTCCATGGACTAGCGGGCCCGGTTCCGCCGCAGATACGCAGTATTTT

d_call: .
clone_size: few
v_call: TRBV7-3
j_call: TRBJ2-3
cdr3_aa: CASSLRARDGTDTQYF
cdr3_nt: TGTGCCAGCAGCTTAAGGGCGCGGGATGGCACAGATACGCAGTATTTT

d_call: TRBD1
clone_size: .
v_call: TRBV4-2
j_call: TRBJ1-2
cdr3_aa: CASSLGQGGNYGYTF
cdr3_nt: TGTGCCAGCAGCCTTGGACAGGGAGGGAACTATGGCTACACCTTC

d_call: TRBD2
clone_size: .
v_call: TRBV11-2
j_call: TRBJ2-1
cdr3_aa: CASFPWEGPYNEQFF
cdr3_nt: TGTGCCAGCTTCCCCTGGGAGGGGCCCTACAATGAGCAGTTCTTC

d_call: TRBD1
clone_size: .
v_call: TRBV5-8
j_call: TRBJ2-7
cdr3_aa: CASSRDRVREQYF
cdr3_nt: TGTGCCAGCAGCCGGGACAGGGTGAGGGAGCAGTACTTC

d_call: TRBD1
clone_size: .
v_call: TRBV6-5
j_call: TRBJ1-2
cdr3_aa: CASSYSVQGNYGYTF
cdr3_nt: TGTGCCAGCAGTTACTCGGTACAGGGGAACTATGGCTACACCTTC

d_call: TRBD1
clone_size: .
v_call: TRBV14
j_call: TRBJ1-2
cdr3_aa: CASRKQGVSGYTF
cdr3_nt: TGTGCCAGCAGAAAACAGGGGGTGAGCGGCTACACCTTC

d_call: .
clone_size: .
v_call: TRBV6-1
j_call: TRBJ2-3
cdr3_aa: CASSYPGSDTQYF
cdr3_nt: TGTGCCAGCAGTTATCCGGGTTCAGATACGCAGTATTTT

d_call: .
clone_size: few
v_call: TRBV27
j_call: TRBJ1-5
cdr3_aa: CASRPTRFSNQPQHF
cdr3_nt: TGTGCCAGCAGACCCACACGTTTCAGCAATCAGCCCCAGCATTTT

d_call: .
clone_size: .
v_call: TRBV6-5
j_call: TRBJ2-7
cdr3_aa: CASSRDRRAYEQYF
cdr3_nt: TGTGCCAGCAGTAGGGACCGGAGGGCCTACGAGCAGTACTTC

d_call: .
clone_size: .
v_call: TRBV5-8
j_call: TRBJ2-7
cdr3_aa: CASSLNLNEQYF
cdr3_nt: TGTGCCAGCAGCTTGAATCTAAACGAGCAGTACTTC

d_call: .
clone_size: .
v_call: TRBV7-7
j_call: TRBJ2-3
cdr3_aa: CASSLIPGGTDTQYF
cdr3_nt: TGTGCCAGCAGCTTAATCCCGGGTGGGACAGATACGCAGTATTTT

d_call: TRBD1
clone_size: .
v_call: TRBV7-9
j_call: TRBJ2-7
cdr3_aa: CASSPGTGWSYEQYF
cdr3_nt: TGTGCCAGCAGCCCCGGGACAGGGTGGTCCTACGAGCAGTACTTC

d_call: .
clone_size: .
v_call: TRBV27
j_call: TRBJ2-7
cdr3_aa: CASSLSWGGYEQYF
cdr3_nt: TGTGCCAGCAGTTTATCGTGGGGAGGTTACGAGCAGTACTTC

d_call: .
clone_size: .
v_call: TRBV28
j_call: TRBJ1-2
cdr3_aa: CASSLSSGPYGYTF
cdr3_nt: TGTGCCAGCAGTTTATCTTCAGGGCCCTATGGCTACACCTTC

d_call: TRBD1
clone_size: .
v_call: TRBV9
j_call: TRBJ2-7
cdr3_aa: CASSPPDRAGEQYF
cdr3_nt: TGTGCCAGCAGCCCACCGGACAGGGCTGGCGAGCAGTACTTC

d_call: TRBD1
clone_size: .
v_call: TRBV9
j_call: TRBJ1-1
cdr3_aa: CASSSAAQGDTEAFF
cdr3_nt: TGTGCCAGCAGCTCCGCCGCACAGGGGGACACTGAAGCTTTCTTT

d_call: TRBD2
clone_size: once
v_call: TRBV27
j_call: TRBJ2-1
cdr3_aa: CASSLLTSGSHEQFF
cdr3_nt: TGTGCCAGCAGCCTCCTGACTAGCGGGAGCCATGAGCAGTTCTTC

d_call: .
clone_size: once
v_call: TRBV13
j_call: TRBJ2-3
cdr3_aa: CASSPGTDTQYF
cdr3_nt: TGTGCCAGCAGCCCGGGGACAGATACGCAGTATTTT

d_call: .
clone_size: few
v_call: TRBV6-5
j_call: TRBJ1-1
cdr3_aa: CASSYSRHPGGTEAFF
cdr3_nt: TGTGCCAGCAGTTACTCGAGACACCCCGGAGGCACTGAAGCTTTCTTT

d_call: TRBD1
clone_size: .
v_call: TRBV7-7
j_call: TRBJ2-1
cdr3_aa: CASSSGTGTGGEQFF
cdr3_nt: TGTGCCAGCAGCTCAGGGACAGGCACTGGAGGTGAGCAGTTCTTC

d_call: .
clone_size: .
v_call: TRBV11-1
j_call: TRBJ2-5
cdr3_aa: CASSLRLDQETQYF
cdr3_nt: TGTGCCAGCAGCTTAAGACTGGATCAAGAGACCCAGTACTTC

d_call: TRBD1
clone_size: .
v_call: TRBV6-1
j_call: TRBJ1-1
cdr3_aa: CASRGDRGSEAFF
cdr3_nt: TGTGCCAGCCGCGGGGACAGGGGGTCTGAAGCTTTCTTT

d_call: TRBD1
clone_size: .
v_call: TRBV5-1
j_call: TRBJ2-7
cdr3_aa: CASSLEGTGLSEQYF
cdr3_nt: TGCGCCAGCAGCTTGGAAGGGACAGGGCTCTCCGAGCAGTACTTC

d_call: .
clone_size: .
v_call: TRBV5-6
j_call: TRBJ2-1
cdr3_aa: CASSRLNRDLYNEQFF
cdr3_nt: TGTGCCAGCAGCAGACTTAACAGGGACCTCTACAATGAGCAGTTCTTC

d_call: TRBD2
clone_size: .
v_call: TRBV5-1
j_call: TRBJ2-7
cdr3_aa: CASTAGGLEQYF
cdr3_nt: TGCGCCAGCACGGCGGGGGGGCTTGAGCAGTACTTC

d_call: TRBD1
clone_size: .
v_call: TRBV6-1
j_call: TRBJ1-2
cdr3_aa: CASSSDRAGYTF
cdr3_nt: TGTGCCAGCAGTAGCGACAGGGCGGGCTACACCTTC

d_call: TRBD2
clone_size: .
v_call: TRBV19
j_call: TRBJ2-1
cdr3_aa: CASTVSSGSSGEQFF
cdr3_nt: TGTGCCAGTACCGTATCTAGCGGGAGTTCAGGTGAGCAGTTCTTC

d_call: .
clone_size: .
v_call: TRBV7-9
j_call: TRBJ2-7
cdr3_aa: CASSLAGGSYEQYF
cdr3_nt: TGTGCCAGCAGCTTAGCTGGGGGGTCCTACGAGCAGTACTTC

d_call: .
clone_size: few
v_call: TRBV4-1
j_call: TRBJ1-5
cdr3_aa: CASSQGGASNQPQHF
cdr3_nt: TGCGCCAGCAGCCAGGGAGGGGCAAGCAATCAGCCCCAGCATTTT

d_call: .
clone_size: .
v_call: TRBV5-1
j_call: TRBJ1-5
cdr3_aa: CASSLGSDINQPQHF
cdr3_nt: TGCGCCAGCAGCTTGGGTTCAGATATCAATCAGCCCCAGCATTTT

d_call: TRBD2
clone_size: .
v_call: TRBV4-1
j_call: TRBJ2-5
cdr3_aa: CASSQDIAGVRETQYF
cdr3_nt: TGCGCCAGCAGCCAAGATATAGCGGGAGTAAGAGAGACCCAGTACTTC

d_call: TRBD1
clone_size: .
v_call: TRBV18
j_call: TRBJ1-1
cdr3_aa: CASSPRQGVELNTEAFF
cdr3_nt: TGTGCCAGCTCACCTCGACAGGGGGTGGAATTAAACACTGAAGCTTTCTTT